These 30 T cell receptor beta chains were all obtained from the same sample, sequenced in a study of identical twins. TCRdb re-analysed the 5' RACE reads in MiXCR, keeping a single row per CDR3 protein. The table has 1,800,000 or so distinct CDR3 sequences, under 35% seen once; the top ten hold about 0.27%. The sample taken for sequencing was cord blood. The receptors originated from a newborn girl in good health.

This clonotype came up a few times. CDR3 in amino acids: CSARKGARDNSPLHF. The CDR3 region has the DNA TGCAGTGCTAGAAAGGGCGCCAGGGATAATTCACCCCTCCACTTT. The rearrangement links TRBV20-1 to TRBJ1-6, with a possible D match to TRBD1 (5 bases). The length of the CDR3 is 15 residues. Germline-derived CDR1 and CDR2 are DFQATT and SNEGSKA (reference sequence). Trimming took 2 bases from V and 5 from J, leaving 13 bases between them.

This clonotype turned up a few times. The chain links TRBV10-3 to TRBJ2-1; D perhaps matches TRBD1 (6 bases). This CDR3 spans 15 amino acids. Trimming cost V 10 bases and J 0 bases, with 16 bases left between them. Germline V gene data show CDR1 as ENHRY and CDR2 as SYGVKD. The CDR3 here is CATRTGTLSYNEQFF. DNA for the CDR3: TGTGCCACCCGAACCGGGACACTCTCCTACAATGAGCAGTTCTTC.

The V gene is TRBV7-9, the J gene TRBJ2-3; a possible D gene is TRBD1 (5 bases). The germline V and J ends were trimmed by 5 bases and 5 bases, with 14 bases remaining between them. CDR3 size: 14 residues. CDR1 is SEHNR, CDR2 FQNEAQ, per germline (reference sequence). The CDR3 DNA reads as TGTGCCAGCAGCCCCGACAGTAGGGGAGATACGCAGTATTTT. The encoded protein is CASSPDSRGDTQYF.

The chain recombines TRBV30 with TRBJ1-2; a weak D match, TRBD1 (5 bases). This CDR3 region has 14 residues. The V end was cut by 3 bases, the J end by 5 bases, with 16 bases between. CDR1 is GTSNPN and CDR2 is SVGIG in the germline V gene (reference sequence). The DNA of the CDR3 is TGTGCCTGGAGAAGGCCAGGGCTCCTTTATGGCTACACCTTC. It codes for CAWRRPGLLYGYTF. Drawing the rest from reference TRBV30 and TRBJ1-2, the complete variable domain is SQTIHQWPATLVQPVGSPLSLECTVEGTSNPNLYWYRQAAGRGLQLLFYSVGIGQISSEVPQNLSASRPQDRQFILSSKKLLLSDSGFYLCAWRRPGLLYGYTFGSGTRLTVV.

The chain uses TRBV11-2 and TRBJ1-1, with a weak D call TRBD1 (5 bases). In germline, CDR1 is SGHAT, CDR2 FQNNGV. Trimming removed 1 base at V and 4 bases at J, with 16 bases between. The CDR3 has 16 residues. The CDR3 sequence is CASSLVPVGAGTEAFF. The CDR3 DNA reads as TGTGCCAGCAGCTTAGTGCCGGTCGGGGCGGGCACTGAAGCTTTCTTT. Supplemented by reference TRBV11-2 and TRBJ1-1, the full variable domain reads EAGVAQSPRYKIIEKRQSVAFWCNPISGHATLYWYQQILGQGPKLLIQFQNNGVVDDSQLPKDRFSAERLKGVDSTLKIQPAKLEDSAVYLCASSLVPVGAGTEAFFGQGTRLTVV.

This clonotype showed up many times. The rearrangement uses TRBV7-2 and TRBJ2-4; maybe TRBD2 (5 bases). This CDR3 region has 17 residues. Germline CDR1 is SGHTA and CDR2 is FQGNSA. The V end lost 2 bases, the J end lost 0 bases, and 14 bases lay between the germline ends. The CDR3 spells CASSLSLAPIAKNIQYF. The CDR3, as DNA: TGTGCCAGCAGCTTAAGTCTAGCCCCGATAGCCAAAAACATTCAGTACTTC.

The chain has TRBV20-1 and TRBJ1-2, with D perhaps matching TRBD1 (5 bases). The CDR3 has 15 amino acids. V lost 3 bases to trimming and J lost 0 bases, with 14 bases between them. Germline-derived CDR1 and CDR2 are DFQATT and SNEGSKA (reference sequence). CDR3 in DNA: TGCAGTGCTAGGACAGCGGTTCCCTCTAACTATGGCTACACCTTC. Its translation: CSARTAVPSNYGYTF.

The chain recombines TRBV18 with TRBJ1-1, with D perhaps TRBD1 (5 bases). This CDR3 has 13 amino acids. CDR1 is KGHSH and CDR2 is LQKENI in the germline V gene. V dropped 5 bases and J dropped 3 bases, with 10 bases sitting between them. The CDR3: CASSEGRDTEAFF. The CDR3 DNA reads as TGTGCCAGCTCAGAGGGACGCGACACTGAAGCTTTCTTT.

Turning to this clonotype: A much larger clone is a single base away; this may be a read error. CDR3 nucleotides: TGTGCCAGCAGCGTTCCCCCGGGACTAGGTATCTACGGGCAGTACTTC. Its protein product is CASSVPPGLGIYGQYF. The J gene is TRBJ2-5, the V gene TRBV9; 8 nucleotides agree with TRBD2. V was pared by 2 bases and J by 11 bases, with 17 bases of the junction left unmatched. Germline CDR1 is SGDLS and CDR2 is YYNGEE. This CDR3 is 16 amino acids long.

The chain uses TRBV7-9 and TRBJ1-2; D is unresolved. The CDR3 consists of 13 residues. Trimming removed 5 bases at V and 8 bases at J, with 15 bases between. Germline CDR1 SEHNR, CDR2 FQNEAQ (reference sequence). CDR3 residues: CASSLEGLKGYTF. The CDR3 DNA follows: TGTGCCAGCAGCCTCGAGGGCCTAAAGGGCTACACCTTC.

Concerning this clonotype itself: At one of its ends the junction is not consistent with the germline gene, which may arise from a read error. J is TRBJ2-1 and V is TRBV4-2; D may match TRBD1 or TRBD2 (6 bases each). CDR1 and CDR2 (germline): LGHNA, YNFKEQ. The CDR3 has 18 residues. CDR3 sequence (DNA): TGTGCCTGCAGCCAAAGCCCCATTGAGGGGGGCACCTACAATGAGCAGTTCTTC. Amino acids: CACSQSPIEGGTYNEQFF.

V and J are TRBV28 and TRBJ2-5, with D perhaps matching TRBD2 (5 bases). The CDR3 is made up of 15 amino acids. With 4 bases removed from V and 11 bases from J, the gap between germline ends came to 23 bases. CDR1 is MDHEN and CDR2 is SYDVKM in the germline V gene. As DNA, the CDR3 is TGTGCCAGCAGTTCAGGAAACCCTCCGATCGGGGAGCAGTACTTC. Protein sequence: CASSSGNPPIGEQYF.

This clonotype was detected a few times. This CDR3 reads CSVDGQVRETQYF. The CDR3 DNA reads TGCAGCGTTGATGGGCAGGTTCGAGAGACCCAGTACTTC. This chain uses TRBV29-1 with TRBJ2-5, with D unclear. The V gene's germline CDR1 is SQVTM and CDR2 ANQGSEA. There are 13 residues in the CDR3. V lost 3 bases and J lost 4, with 12 bases in between.

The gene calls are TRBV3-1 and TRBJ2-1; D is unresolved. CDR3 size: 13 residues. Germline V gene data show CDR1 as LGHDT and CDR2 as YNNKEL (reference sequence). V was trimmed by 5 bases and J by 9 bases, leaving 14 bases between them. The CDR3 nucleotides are TGTGCCAGCAGCTATCTGAAGGGCAGTGAGCAGTTCTTC. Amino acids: CASSYLKGSEQFF.

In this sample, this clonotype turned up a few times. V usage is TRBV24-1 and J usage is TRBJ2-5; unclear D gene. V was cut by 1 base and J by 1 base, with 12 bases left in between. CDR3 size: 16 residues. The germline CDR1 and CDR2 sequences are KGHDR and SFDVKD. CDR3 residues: CATSDFSREAQETQYF. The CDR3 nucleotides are TGTGCCACCAGTGATTTTTCCCGCGAGGCCCAAGAGACCCAGTACTTC.

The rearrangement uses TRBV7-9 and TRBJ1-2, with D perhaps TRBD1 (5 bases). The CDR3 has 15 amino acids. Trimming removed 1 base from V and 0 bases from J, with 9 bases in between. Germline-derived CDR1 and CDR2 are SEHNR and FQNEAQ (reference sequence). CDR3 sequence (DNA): TGTGCCAGCAGCTTAGAAGACAGTTCTAACTATGGCTACACCTTC. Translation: CASSLEDSSNYGYTF.

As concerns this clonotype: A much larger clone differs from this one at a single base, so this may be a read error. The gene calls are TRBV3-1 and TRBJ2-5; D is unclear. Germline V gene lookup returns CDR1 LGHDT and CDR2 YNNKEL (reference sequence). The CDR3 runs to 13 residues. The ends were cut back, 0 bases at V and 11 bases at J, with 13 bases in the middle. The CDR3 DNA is TGTGCCAGCAGCCAAGATCACTACAATGAGCAGTACTTC. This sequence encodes CASSQDHYNEQYF.

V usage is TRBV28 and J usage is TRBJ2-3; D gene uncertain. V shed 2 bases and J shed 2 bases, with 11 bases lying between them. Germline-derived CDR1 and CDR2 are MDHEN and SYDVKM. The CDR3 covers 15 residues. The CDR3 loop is CASSLRRRLTDTQYF. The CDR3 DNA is TGTGCCAGCAGTTTAAGGCGGAGACTCACAGATACGCAGTATTTT.

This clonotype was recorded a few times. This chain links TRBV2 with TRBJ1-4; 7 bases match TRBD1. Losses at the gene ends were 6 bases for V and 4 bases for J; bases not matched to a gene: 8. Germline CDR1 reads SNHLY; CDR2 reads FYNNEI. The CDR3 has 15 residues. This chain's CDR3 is CASSTERQGNEKLFF. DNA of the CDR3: TGTGCCAGCAGCACCGAGAGACAGGGTAATGAAAAACTGTTTTTT.

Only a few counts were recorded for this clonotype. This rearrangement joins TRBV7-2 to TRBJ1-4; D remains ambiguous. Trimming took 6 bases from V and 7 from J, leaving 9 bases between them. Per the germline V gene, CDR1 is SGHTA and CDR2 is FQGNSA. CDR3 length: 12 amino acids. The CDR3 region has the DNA TGTGCCAGCAGTTTAATCGGTGAAAAACTGTTTTTT. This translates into CASSLIGEKLFF.

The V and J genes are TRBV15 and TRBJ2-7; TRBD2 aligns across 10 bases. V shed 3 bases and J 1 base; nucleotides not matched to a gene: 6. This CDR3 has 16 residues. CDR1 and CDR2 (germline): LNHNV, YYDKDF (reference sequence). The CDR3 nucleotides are TGTGCCACCAGCAGCGACTGGACTAGCGGTTCCTACGAGCAGTACTTC. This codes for CATSSDWTSGSYEQYF.

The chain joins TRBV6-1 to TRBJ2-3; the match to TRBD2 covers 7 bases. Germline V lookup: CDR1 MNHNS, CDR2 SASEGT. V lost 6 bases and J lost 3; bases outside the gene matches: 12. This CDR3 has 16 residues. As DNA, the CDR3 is TGTGCCAGCAGCCTGACTGGGCGGGGGATAACAGATACGCAGTATTTT. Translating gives CASSLTGRGITDTQYF.

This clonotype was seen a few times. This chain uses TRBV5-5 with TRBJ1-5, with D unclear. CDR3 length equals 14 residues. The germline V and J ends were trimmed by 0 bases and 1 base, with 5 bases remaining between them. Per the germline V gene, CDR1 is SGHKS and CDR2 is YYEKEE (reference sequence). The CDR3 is CASSLELSNQPQHF. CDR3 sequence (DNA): TGTGCCAGCAGCTTGGAACTCAGCAATCAGCCCCAGCATTTT. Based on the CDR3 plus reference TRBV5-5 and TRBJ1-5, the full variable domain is DAGVTQSPTHLIKTRGQQVTLRCSPISGHKSVSWYQQVLGQGPQFIFQYYEKEERGRGNFPDRFSARQFPNYSSELNVNALLLGDSALYLCASSLELSNQPQHFGDGTRLSIL.

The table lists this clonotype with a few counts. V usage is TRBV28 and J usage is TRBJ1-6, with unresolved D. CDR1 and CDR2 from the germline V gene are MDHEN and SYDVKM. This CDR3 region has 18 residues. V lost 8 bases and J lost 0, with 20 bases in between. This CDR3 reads CASSQRVRWSSYNSPLHF. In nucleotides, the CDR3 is TGTGCCAGCTCTCAACGGGTTAGGTGGAGCTCCTATAATTCACCCCTCCACTTT.

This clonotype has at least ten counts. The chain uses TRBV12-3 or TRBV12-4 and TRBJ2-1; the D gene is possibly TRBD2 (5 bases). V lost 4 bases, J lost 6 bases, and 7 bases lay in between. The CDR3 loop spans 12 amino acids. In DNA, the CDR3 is TGTGCCAGCAGTTCCCTAGCCAATGAGCAGTTCTTC. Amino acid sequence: CASSSLANEQFF.

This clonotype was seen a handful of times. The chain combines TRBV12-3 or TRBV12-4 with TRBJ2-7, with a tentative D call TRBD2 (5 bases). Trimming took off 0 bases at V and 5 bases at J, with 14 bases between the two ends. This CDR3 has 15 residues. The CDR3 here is CASSLAGGFRDEQYF. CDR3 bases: TGTGCCAGCAGTTTAGCGGGCGGGTTTCGGGACGAGCAGTACTTC.

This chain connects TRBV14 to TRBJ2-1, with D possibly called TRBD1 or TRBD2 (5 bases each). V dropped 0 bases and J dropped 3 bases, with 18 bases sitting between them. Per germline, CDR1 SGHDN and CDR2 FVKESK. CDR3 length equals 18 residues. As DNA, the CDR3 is TGTGCCAGCAGCCAAGAGGGTCGGGGACCCCACTTCTACAATGAGCAGTTCTTC. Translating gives CASSQEGRGPHFYNEQFF.

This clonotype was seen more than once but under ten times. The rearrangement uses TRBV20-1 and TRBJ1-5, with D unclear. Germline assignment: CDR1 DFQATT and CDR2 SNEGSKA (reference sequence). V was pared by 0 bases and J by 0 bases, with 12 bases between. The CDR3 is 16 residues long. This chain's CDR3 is CSARDLPILSNQPQHF. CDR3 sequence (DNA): TGCAGTGCTAGAGACCTTCCAATACTTAGCAATCAGCCCCAGCATTTT.

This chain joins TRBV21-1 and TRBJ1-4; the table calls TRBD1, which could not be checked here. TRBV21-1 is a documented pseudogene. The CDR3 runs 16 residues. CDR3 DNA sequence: TGTGCCAGCAGCAAAGAAGGGAGCCCACCGGCTGAAAAACTGTTTTTT. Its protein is CASSKEGSPPAEKLFF.

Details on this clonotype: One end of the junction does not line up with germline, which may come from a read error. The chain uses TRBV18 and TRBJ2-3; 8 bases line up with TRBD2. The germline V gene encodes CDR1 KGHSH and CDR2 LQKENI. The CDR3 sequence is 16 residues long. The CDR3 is CASSPIAGPRTNTQYF. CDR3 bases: TGTGCCAGCTCACCGATAGCGGGACCCCGCACAAATACGCAGTATTTT.